The clone carrying this T cell receptor beta chain was found a few times. As yet, its antigen is unknown. The sample originates from a study of human T cells and chemical hapten exposure. The wider study: The patients, most of them female, presented with alopecia areata, totalis or universalis. Regarding the study as a whole: Versus controls, expanded TCRs had significantly more large CDR3 similarity clusters.

Sample time point: patch test 2, 6 weeks after DPC sensitization. The treatment is: therapeutic diphenylcyclopropenone sensitization with weekly scalp DPC. Trimming pared 7 bases from V and 2 bases from J, leaving 8 bases between. Per the germline V gene, CDR1 is MNHEY and CDR2 is SMNVEV (reference sequence). The CDR3 extends over 12 amino acids. The library attached unique molecular identifiers to individual cDNA molecules. TCRdb reprocessed the RACE reads via MiXCR and lists one record per CDR3 protein. The sample holds 360,000 or so distinct CDR3 sequences, 6% to 7% seen once. Here the sequenced sample was whole blood, taken in connection with sensitization to the hapten diphenylcyclopropenone (DPC). The rearrangement joins TRBV27 to TRBJ2-5; no clear D. The clonotype originates from a woman younger than 30 with alopecia areata. Some clones in this sample may be carry-over from other donors' samples. The CDR3 sequence: CASIDGQETQYF. For the CDR3, the DNA is TGTGCCAGCATTGACGGACAAGAGACCCAGTACTTC.